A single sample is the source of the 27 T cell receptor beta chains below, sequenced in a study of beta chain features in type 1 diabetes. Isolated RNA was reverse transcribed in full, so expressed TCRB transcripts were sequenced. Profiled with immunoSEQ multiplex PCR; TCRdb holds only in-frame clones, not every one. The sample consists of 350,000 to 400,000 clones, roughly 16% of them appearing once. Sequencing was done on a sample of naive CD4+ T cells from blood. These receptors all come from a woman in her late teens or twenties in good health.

Here the CDR3 reads CASSLAEQETQYF. The CDR3 nucleotides read TGCGCCAGCAGCCTAGCGGAACAAGAGACCCAGTACTTC. The chain employs TRBV5-1 and TRBJ2-5; 7 bases map to TRBD2. V shed 4 bases and J 2 bases; nucleotides not matched to a gene: 2. The CDR3 runs 13 residues. Germline CDR1 reads SGHRS; CDR2 reads YFSETQ. Variable domain in full (rest from reference TRBV5-1 and TRBJ2-5): KAGVTQTPRYLIKTRGQQVTLSCSPISGHRSVSWYQQTPGQGLQFLFEYFSETQRNKGNFPGRFSGRQFSNSRSEMNVSTLELGDSALYLCASSLAEQETQYFGPGTRLLVL.

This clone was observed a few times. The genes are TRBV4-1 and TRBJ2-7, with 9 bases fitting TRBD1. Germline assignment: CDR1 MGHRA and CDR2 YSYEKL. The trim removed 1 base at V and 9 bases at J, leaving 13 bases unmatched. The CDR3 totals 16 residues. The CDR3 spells CASSQVPRTGVRGQYF. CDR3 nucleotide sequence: TGCGCCAGCAGCCAAGTGCCCCGGACAGGGGTTAGGGGGCAGTACTTC.

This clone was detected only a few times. The CDR3 bases are TGTGCCAGCAGCGTAGAAGGACTGGGGACTAGCGGGGAAGTGACCCAGTACTTC. Translation: CASSVEGLGTSGEVTQYF. J is TRBJ2-5 and V is TRBV9, with TRBD2 matching 13 bases. Trimming removed 0 bases from V and 7 bases from J; junction bases left unmatched: 12. The germline V gene encodes CDR1 SGDLS and CDR2 YYNGEE. The CDR3 has 18 amino acids.

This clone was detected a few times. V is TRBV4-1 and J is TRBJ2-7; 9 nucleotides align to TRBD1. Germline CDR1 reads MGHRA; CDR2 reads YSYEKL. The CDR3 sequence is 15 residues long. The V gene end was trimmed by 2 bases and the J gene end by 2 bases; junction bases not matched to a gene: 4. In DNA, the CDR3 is TGCGCCAGCAGCCAACCGGGACAGGGAACCTACGAGCAGTACTTC. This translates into CASSQPGQGTYEQYF.

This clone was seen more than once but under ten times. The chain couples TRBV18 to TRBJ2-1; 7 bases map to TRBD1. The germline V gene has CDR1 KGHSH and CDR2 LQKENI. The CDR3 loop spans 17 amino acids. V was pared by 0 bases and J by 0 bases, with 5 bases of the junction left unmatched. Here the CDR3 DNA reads TGTGCCAGCTCACCACCGGCCAGGGGGAGCTCCTACAATGAGCAGTTCTTC. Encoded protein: CASSPPARGSSYNEQFF.

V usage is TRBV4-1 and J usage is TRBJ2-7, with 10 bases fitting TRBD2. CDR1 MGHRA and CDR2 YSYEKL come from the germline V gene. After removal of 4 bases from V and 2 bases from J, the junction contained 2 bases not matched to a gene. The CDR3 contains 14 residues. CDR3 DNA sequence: TGCGCCAGCAGCCCCCTAGCGGGAGCCTACGAGCAGTACTTC. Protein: CASSPLAGAYEQYF.

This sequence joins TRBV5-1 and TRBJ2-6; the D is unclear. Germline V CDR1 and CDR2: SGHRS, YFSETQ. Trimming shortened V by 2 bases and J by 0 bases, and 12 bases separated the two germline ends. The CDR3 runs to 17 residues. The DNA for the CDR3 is TGCGCCAGCAGCTTTTACGAGTCAGGCTCTGGGGCCAACGTCCTGACTTTC. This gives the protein CASSFYESGSGANVLTF.

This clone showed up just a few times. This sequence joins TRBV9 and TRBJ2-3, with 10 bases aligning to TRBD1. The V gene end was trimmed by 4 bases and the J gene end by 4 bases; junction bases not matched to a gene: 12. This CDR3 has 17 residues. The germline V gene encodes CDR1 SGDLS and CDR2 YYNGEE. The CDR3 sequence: CASSPRSGTGVADTQYF. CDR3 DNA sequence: TGTGCCAGCAGCCCCCGGTCCGGGACAGGGGTAGCAGATACGCAGTATTTT.

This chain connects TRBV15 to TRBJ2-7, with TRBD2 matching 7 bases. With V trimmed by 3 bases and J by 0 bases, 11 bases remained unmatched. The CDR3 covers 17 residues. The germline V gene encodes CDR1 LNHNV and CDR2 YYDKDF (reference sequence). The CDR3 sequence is CATSSPLGRGPSYEQYF. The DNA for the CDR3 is TGTGCCACCAGCAGCCCTCTGGGGAGGGGCCCCTCCTACGAGCAGTACTTC.

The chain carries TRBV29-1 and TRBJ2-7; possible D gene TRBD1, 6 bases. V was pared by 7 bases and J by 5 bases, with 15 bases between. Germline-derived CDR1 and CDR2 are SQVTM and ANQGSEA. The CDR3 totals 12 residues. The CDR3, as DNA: TGCAGCGCCCTACGCTGGACAGACGAGCAGTACTTC. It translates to CSALRWTDEQYF.

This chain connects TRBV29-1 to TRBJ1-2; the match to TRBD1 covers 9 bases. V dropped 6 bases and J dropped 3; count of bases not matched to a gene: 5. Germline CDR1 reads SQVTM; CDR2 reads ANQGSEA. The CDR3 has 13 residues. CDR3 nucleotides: TGCAGCGTGCCGGGACAGGGAGACTATGGCTACACCTTC. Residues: CSVPGQGDYGYTF.

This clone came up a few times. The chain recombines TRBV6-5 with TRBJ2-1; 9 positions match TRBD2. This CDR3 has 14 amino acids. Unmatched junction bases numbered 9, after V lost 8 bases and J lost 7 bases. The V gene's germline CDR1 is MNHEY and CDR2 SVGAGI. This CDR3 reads CASGREGRRNEQFF. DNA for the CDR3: TGTGCCAGCGGGCGGGAGGGCCGGAGAAATGAGCAGTTCTTC.

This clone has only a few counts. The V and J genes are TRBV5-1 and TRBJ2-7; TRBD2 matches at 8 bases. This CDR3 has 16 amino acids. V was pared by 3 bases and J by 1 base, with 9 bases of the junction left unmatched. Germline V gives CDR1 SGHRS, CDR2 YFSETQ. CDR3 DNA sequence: TGCGCCAGCAGCTCGCCTCCGGGACTAGATTCCTACGAGCAGTACTTC. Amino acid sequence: CASSSPPGLDSYEQYF.

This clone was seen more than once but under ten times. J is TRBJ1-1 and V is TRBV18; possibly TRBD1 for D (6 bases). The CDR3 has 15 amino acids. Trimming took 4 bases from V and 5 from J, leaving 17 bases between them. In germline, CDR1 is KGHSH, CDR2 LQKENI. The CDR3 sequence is CASSRTESGETEAFF. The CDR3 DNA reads TGTGCCAGCTCACGTACCGAATCAGGGGAAACTGAAGCTTTCTTT.

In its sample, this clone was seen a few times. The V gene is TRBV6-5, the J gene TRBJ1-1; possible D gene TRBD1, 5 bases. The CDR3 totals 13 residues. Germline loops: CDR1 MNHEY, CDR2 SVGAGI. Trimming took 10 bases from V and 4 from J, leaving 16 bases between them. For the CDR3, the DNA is TGTGCCATCTCGAGGAGGGGCAGCACTGAAGCTTTCTTT. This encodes CAISRRGSTEAFF.

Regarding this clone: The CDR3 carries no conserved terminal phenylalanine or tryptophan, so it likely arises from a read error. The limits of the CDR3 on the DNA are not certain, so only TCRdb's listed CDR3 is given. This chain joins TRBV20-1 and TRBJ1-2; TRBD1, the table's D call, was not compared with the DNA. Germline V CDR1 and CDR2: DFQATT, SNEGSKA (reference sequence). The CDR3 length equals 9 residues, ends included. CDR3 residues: CSARDLRDS.

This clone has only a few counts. The CDR3 region is CASSGGTGTQPQHF. The CDR3, as DNA: TGTGCCAGCAGTGGTGGGACAGGAACCCAGCCCCAGCATTTT. This chain joins TRBV2 and TRBJ1-5; 8 bases align to TRBD1. Germline CDR1 is SNHLY and CDR2 is FYNNEI. The ends lost 4 bases at V and 7 bases at J; junction bases unmatched: 6. The CDR3 loop spans 14 amino acids.

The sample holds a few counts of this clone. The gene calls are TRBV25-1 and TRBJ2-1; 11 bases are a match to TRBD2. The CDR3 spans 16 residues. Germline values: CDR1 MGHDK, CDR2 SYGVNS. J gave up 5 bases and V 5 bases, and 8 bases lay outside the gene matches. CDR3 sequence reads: CASSSQLAGGNNEQFF. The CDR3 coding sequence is TGTGCCAGCAGTTCCCAGCTAGCGGGAGGCAACAATGAGCAGTTCTTC.

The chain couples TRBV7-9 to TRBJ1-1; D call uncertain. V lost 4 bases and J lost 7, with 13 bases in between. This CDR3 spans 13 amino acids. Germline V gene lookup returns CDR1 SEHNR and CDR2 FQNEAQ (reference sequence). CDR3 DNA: TGTGCCAGCAGCTCGTTCGGGGTCAATGAAGCTTTCTTT. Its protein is CASSSFGVNEAFF.

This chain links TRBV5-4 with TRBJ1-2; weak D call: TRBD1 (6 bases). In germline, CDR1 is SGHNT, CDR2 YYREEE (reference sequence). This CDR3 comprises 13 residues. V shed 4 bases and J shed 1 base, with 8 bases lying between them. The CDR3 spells CASSPDSNYGYTF. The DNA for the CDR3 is TGTGCCAGCAGCCCGGACAGTAACTATGGCTACACCTTC.

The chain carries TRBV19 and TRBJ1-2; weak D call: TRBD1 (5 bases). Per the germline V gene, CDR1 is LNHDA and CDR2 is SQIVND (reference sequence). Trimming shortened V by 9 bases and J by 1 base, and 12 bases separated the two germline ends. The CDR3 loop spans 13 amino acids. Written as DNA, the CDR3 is TGTGCCAGCACCGCCAGGGATAACTATGGCTACACCTTC. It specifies CASTARDNYGYTF. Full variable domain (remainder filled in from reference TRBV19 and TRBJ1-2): DGGITQSPKYLFRKEGQNVTLSCEQNLNHDAMYWYRQDPGQGLRLIYYSQIVNDFQKGDIAEGYSVSREKKESFPLTVTSAQKNPTAFYLCASTARDNYGYTFGSGTRLTVV.

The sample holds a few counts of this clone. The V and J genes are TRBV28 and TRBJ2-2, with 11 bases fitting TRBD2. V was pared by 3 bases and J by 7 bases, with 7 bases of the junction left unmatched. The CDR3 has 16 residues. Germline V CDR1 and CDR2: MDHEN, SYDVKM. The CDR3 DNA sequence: TGTGCCAGCAGTTTCCCTACTAGCGGGAGAGGCGGGGAGCTGTTTTTT. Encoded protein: CASSFPTSGRGGELFF.

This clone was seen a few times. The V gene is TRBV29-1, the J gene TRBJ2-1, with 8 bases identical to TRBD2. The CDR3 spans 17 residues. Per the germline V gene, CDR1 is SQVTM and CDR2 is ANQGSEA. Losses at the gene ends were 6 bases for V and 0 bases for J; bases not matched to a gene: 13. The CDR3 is CSVVSPLAGLSYNEQFF. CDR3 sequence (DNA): TGCAGCGTCGTCTCCCCCCTAGCGGGCCTCTCCTACAATGAGCAGTTCTTC.

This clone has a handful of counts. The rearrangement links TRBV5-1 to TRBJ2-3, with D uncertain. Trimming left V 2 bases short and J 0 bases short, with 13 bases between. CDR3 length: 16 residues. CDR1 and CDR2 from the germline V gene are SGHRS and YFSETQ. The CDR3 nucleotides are TGCGCCAGCAGCTTAACAGTCCTTGGGAGCACAGATACGCAGTATTTT. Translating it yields CASSLTVLGSTDTQYF.

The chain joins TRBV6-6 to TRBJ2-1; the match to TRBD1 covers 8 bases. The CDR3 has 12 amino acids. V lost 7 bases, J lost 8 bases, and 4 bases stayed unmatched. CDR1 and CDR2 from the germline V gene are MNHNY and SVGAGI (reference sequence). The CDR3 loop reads CASTDRAYEQFF. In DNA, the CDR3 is TGTGCCAGCACGGACAGGGCTTATGAGCAGTTCTTC.

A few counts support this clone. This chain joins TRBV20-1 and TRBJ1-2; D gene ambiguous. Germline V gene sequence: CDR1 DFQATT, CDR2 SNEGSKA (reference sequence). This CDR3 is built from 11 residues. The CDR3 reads CSVRGQNGYTF. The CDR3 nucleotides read TGCAGCGTGAGAGGGCAGAATGGCTACACCTTC.

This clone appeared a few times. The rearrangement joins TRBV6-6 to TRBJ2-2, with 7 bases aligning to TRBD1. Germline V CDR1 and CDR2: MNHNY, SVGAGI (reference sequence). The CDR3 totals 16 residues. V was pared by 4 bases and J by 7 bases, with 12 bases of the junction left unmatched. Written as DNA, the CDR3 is TGTGCCAGCAGTTTACAGGGGAGTAGGGGTGGCGGGGAGCTGTTTTTT. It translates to CASSLQGSRGGGELFF.